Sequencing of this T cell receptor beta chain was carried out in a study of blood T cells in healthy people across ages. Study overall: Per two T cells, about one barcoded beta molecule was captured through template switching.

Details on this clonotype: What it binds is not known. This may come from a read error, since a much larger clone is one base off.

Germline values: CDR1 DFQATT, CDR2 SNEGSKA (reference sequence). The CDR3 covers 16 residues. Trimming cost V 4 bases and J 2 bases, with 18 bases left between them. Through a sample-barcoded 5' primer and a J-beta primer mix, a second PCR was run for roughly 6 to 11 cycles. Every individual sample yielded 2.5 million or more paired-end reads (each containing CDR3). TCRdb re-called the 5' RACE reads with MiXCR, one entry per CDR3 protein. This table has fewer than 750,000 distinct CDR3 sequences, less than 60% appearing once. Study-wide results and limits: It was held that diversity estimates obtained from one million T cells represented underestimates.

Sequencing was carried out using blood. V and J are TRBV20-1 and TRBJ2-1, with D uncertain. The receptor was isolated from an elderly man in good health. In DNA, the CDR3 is TGCAGTGCTACCATCGAGCCCCGAAGGCCCTACAATGAGCAGTTCTTC. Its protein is CSATIEPRRPYNEQFF.